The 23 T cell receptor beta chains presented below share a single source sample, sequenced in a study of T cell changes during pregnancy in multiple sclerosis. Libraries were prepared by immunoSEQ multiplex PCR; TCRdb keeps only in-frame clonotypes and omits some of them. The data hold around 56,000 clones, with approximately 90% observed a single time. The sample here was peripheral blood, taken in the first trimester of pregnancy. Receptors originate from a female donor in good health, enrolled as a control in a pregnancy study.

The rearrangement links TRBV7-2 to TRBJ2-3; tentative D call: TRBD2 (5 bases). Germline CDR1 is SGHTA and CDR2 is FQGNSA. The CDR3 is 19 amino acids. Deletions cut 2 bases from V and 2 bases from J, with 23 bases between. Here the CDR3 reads CASSLMFRSGGPPTDTQYF. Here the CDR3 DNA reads TGTGCCAGCAGCTTAATGTTTCGGTCGGGCGGGCCGCCCACAGATACGCAGTATTTT.

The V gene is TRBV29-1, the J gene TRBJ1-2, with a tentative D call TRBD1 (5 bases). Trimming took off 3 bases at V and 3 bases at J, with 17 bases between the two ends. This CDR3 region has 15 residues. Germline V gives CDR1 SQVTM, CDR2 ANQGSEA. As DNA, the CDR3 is TGCAGCGTTGAGGTAACGGGAGGGGTTGACTATGGCTACACCTTC. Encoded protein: CSVEVTGGVDYGYTF.

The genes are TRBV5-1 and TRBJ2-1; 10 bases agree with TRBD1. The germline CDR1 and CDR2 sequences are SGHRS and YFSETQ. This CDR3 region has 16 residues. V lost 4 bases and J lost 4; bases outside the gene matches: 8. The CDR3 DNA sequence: TGCGCCAGCAGCCAATGGGGGACAGGGGATTACAATGAGCAGTTCTTC. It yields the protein CASSQWGTGDYNEQFF.

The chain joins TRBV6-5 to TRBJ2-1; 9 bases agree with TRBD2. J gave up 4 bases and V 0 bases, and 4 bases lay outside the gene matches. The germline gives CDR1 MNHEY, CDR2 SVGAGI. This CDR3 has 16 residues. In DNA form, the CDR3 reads TGTGCCAGCAGTTACTCGACGGCGGGAGGGTACAATGAGCAGTTCTTC. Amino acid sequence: CASSYSTAGGYNEQFF.

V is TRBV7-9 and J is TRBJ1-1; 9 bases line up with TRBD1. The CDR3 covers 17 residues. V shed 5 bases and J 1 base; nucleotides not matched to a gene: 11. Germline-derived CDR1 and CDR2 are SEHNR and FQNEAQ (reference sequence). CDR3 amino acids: CASSAIQGARWNTEAFF. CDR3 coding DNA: TGTGCCAGCAGCGCCATACAGGGGGCGCGATGGAACACTGAAGCTTTCTTT. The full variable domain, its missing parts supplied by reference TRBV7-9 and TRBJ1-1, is DTGVSQNPRHKITKRGQNVTFRCDPISEHNRLYWYRQTLGQGPEFLTYFQNEAQLEKSRLLSDRFSAERPKGSFSTLEIQRTEQGDSAMYLCASSAIQGARWNTEAFFGQGTRLTVV.

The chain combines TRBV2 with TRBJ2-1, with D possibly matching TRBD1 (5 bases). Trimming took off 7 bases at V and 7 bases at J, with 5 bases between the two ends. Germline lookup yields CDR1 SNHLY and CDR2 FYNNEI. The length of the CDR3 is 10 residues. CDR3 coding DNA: TGTGCCAGCACAGGGAATGAGCAGTTCTTC. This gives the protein CASTGNEQFF.

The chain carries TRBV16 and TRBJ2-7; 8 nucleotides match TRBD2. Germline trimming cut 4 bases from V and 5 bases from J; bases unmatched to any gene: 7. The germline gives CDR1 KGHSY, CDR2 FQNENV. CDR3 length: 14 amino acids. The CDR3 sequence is CASSLTGTSHEQYF. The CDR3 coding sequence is TGTGCCAGCAGCCTAACCGGGACTAGTCACGAGCAGTACTTC.

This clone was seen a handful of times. DNA for the CDR3: TGTGCCTGGAGTTATGTCACTGAAGCTTTCTTT. This sequence encodes CAWSYVTEAFF. V gene TRBV30 combines with J gene TRBJ1-1; the D is unclear. The CDR3 sequence is 11 residues long. In germline, CDR1 is GTSNPN, CDR2 SVGIG (reference sequence). Trimming left V 2 bases short and J 4 bases short, with 5 bases between.

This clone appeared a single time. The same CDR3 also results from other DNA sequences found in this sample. CDR3 nucleotide sequence: TGTGCCAGCACCTTACTTGCTGGAGTTGAAAAACTGTTTTTT. This codes for CASTLLAGVEKLFF. The chain has TRBV6-5 and TRBJ1-4; D is ambiguous. From germline, CDR1 is MNHEY and CDR2 SVGAGI. The CDR3 length is 14 residues. V gave up 7 bases and J gave up 7 bases, with 16 bases separating them.

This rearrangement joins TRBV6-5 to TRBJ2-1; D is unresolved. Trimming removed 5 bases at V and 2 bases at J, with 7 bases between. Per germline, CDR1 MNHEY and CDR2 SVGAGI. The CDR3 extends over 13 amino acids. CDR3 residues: CASSKLTYNEQFF. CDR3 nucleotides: TGTGCCAGCAGTAAGCTGACCTACAATGAGCAGTTCTTC.

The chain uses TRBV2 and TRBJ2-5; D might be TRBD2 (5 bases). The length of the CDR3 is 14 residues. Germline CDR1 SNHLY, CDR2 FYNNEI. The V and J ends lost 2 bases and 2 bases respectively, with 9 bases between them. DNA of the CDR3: TGTGCCAGCAGTGAATGGCGACTACAAGAGACCCAGTACTTC. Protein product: CASSEWRLQETQYF.

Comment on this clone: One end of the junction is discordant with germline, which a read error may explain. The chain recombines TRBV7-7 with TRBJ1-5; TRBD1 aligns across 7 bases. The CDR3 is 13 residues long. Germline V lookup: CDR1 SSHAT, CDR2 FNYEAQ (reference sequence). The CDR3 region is CASSLGQNQPQHF. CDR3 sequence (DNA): TGTGCTAGCAGCCTGGGACAGAATCAGCCCCAGCATTTT.

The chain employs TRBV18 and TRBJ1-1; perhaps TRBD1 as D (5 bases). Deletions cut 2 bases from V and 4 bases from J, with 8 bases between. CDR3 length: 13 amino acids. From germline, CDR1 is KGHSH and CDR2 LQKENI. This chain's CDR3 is CASSPLGGTEAFF. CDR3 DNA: TGTGCCAGCTCACCATTGGGGGGCACTGAAGCTTTCTTT.

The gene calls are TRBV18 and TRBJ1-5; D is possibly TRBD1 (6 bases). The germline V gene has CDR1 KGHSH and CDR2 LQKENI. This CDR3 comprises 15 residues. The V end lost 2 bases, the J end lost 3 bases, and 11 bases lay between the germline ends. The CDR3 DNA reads TGTGCCAGCTCACCATCACAGGGTTACAATCAGCCCCAGCATTTT. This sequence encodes CASSPSQGYNQPQHF.

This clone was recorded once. The CDR3 loop reads CASSPRLAVAKNIQYF. The CDR3 DNA is TGTGCCAGCAGCCCGAGACTAGCAGTAGCCAAAAACATTCAGTACTTC. The chain employs TRBV11-3 and TRBJ2-4, with 7 bases lining up with TRBD2. Germline V gene data show CDR1 as SGHNT and CDR2 as YENEEA. The CDR3 contains 16 residues. After removal of 5 bases from V and 0 bases from J, the junction contained 7 bases not matched to a gene.

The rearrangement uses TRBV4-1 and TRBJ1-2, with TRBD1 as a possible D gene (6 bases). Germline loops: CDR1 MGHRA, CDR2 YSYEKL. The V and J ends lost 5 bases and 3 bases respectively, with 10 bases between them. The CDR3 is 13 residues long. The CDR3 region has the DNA TGCGCCAGCAGCGCGCAGGGGTACTATGGCTACACCTTC. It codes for CASSAQGYYGYTF.

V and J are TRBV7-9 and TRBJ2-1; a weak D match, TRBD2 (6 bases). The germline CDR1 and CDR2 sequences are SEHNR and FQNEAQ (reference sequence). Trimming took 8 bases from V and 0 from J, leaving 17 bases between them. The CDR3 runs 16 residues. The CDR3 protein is CASDLSGFSSYNEQFF. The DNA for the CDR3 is TGTGCCAGCGATTTGAGCGGGTTTAGCTCCTACAATGAGCAGTTCTTC.

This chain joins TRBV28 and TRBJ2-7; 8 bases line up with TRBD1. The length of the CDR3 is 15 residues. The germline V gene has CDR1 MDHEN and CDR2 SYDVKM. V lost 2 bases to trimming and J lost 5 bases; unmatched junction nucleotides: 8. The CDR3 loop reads CASSLGGAGGHEQYF. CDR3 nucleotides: TGTGCCAGCAGTTTAGGAGGCGCAGGGGGCCACGAGCAGTACTTC.

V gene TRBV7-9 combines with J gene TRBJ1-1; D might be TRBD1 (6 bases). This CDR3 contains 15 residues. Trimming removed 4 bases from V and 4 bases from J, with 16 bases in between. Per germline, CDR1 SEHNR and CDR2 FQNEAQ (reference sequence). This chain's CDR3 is CASSSRGGGATEAFF. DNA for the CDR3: TGTGCCAGCAGCTCAAGGGGGGGTGGGGCCACTGAAGCTTTCTTT.

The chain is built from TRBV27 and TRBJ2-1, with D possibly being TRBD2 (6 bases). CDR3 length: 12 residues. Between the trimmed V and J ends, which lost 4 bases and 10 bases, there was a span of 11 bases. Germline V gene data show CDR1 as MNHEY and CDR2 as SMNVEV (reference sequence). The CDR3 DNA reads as TGTGCCAGCAGTTCGACTAGTCGAGAGCAGTTCTTC. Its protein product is CASSSTSREQFF.

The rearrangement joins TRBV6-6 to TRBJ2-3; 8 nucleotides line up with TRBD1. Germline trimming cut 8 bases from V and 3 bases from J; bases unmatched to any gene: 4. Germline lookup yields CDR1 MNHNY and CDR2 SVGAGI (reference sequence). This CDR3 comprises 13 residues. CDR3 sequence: CASLRQGTDTQYF. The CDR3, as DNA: TGTGCCAGCCTCCGACAGGGGACAGATACGCAGTATTTT.

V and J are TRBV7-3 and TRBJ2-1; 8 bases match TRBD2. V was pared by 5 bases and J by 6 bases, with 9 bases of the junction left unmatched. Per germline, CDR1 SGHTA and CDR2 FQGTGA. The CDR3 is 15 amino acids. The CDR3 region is CASSVTGGAGNEQFF. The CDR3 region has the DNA TGTGCCAGCAGCGTTACGGGGGGGGCGGGCAATGAGCAGTTCTTC.

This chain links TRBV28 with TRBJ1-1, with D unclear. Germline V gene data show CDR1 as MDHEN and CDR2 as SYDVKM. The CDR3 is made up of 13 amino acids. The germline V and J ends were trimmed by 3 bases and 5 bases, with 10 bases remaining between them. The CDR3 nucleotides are TGTGCCAGCAGTTTCGCTGGAGATACTGAAGCTTTCTTT. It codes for CASSFAGDTEAFF.